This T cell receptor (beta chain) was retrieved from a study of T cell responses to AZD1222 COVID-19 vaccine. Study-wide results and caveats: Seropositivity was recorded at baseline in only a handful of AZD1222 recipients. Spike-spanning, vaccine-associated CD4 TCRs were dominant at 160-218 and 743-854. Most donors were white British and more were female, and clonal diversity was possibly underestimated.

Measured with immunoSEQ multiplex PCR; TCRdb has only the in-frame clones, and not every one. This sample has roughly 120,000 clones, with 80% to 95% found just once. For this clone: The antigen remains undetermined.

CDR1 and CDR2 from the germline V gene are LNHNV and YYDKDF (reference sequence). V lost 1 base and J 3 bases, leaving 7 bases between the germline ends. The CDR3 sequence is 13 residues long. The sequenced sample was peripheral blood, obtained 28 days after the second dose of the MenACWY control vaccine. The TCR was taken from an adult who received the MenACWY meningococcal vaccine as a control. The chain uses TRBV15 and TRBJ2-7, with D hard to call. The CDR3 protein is CATSRGEGYEQYV. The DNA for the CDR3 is TGTGCCACCAGCAGAGGGGAAGGCTACGAGCAGTACGTC.